This TCR beta chain was captured in a study of T cells expressing NK-cell markers. The CDR3 loop spans 15 amino acids. From germline, CDR1 is MGHRA and CDR2 YSYEKL. TCRdb re-called the 5' RACE reads and catalogs CDR3 proteins one per entry, DNA excluded. The sample totals about 410,000 distinct CDR3 sequences. The chain carries TRBV4-1 and TRBJ2-2; TCRdb selects TRBD2, and the lack of DNA leaves this call unchecked. Sequencing was done on a sample of blood T cells: a sorted CD56 or NKG2C T cell subset, CD4+ or CD8+ T cells, or bulk PBMC T cells (not recorded which). The sequence was obtained from a woman aged 45-65 years in good health. This CDR3 reads CASSTSGENTGELFF.